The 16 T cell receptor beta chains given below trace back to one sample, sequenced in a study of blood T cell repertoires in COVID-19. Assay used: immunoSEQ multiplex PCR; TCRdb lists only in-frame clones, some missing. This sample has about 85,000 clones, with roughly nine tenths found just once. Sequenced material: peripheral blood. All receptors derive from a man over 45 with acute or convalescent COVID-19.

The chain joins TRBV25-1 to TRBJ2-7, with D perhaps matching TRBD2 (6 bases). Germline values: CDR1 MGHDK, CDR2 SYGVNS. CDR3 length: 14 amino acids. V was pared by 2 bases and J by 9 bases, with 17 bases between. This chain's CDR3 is CASSEGRLVRGQYF. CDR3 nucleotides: TGTGCCAGCAGTGAAGGGCGACTAGTCCGGGGGCAGTACTTC.

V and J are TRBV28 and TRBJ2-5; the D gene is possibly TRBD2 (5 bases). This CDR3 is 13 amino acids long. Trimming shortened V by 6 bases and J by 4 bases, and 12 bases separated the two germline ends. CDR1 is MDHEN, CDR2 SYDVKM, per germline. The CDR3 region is CASRRGPRETQYF. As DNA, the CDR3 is TGTGCCAGCAGACGAGGGCCACGAGAGACCCAGTACTTC.

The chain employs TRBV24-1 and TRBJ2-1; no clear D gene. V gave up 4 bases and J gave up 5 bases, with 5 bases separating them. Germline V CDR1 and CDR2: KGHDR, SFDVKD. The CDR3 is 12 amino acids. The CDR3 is CATSDRDNEQFF. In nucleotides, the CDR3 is TGTGCCACCAGTGACCGTGACAATGAGCAGTTCTTC.

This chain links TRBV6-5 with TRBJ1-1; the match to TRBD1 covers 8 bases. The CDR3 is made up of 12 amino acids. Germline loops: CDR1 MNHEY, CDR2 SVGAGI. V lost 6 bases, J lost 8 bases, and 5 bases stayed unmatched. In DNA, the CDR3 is TGTGCCAGCAGAAAGGGGGACAGGGAAGCTTTCTTT. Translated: CASRKGDREAFF.

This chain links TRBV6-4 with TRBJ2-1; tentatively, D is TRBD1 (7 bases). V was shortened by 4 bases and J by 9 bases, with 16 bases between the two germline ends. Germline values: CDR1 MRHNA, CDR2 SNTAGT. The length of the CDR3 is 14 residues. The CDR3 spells CASSANRQGGEQFF. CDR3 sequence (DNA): TGTGCCAGCAGTGCCAACCGACAGGGAGGTGAGCAGTTCTTC.

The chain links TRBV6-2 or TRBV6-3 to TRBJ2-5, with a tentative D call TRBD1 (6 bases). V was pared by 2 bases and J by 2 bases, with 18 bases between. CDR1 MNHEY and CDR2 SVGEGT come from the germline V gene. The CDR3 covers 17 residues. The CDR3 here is CASSYGVGTYKQETQYF. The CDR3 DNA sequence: TGTGCCAGCAGTTACGGGGTTGGGACATACAAACAAGAGACCCAGTACTTC.

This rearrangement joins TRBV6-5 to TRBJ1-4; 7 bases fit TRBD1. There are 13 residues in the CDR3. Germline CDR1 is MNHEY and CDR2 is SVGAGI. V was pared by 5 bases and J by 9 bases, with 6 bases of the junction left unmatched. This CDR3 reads CASSLQGNQKLFF. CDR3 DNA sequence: TGTGCCAGCAGTCTACAGGGGAATCAAAAACTGTTTTTT.

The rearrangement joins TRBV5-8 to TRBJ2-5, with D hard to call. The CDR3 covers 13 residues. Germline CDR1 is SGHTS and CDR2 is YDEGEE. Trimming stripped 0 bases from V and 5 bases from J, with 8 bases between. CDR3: CASSLAGSETQYF. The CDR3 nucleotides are TGTGCCAGCAGCTTGGCAGGCTCCGAGACCCAGTACTTC.

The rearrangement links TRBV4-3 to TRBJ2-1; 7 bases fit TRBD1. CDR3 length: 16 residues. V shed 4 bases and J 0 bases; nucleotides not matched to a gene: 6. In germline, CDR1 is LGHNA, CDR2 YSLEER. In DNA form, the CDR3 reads TGCGCCAGCAGCCGAACCACAGGGGCCTCCTACAATGAGCAGTTCTTC. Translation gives CASSRTTGASYNEQFF.

The CDR3 reads CSVLDSGESTDTQYF. The CDR3, as DNA: TGCAGCGTTTTAGATAGCGGTGAAAGCACAGATACGCAGTATTTT. The V gene is TRBV29-1, the J gene TRBJ2-3; maybe TRBD2 (6 bases). CDR1 SQVTM and CDR2 ANQGSEA come from the germline V gene. The CDR3 spans 15 residues. V lost 5 bases and J 0 bases, leaving 15 bases between the germline ends.

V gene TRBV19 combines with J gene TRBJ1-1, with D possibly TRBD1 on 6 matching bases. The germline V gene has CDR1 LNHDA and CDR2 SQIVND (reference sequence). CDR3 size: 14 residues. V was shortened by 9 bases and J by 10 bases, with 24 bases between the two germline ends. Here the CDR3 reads CASQSLGGGVGAFF. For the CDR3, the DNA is TGTGCCAGCCAATCCCTCGGGGGGGGCGTGGGAGCTTTCTTT.

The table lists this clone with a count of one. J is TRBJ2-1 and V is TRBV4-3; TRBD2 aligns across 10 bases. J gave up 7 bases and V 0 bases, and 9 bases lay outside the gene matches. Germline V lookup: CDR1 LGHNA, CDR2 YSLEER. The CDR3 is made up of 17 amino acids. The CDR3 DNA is TGCGCCAGCAGCCAAGACCTAAGCGGGGGGGCAGGGAATGAGCAGTTCTTC. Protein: CASSQDLSGGAGNEQFF.

The CDR3 bases are TGTGCCAGCAGTCCCCCGGGACTAGCGAGCTACGAGCAGTACTTC. Translated: CASSPPGLASYEQYF. V and J are TRBV28 and TRBJ2-7; 10 bases are a match to TRBD2. Germline CDR1 reads MDHEN; CDR2 reads SYDVKM. J was trimmed by 3 bases and V by 5 bases; bases with no gene match: 7. CDR3 size: 15 residues.

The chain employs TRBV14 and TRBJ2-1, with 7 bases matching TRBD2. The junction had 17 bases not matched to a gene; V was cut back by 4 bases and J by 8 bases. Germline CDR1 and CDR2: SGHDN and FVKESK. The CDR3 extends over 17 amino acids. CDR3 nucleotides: TGTGCCAGCAGCCTTCGTACTAGCGTTCCATCGGTGGATGAGCAGTTCTTC. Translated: CASSLRTSVPSVDEQFF.

Written as DNA, the CDR3 is TGTGCCAGCAGCCCCGGGGGTTGGTATAGCAATCAGCCCCAGCATTTT. As protein: CASSPGGWYSNQPQHF. This chain uses TRBV6-2 or TRBV6-3 with TRBJ1-5; weak D call: TRBD1 (5 bases). The CDR3 contains 16 residues. V shed 6 bases and J shed 0 bases, with 15 bases lying between them. Germline CDR1 reads MNHEY; CDR2 reads SVGEGT.

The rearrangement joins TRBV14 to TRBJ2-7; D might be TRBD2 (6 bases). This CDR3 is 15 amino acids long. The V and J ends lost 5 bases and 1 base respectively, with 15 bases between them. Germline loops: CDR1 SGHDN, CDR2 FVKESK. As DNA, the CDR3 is TGTGCCAGCAGCTCCCTCGGGGCGGGGTCCTACGAGCAGTACTTC. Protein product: CASSSLGAGSYEQYF.